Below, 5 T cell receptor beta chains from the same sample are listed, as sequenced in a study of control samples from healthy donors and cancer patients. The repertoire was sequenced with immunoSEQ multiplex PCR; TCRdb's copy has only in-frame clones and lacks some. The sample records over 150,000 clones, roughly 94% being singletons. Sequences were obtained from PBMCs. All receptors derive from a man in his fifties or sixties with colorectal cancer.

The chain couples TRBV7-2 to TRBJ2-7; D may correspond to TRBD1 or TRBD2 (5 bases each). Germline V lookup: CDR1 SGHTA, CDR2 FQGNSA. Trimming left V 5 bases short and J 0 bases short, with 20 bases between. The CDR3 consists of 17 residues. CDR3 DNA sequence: TGTGCCAGCAGCCTGAAGCCGGGACGGATTATCTCCTACGAGCAGTACTTC. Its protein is CASSLKPGRIISYEQYF.

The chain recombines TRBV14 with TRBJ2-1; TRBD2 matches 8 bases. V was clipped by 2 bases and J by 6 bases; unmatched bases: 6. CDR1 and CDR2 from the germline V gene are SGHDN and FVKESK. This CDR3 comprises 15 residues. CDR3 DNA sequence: TGTGCCAGCAGCCAACGCGGGGGGCCGGTCAATGAGCAGTTCTTC. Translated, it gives CASSQRGGPVNEQFF.

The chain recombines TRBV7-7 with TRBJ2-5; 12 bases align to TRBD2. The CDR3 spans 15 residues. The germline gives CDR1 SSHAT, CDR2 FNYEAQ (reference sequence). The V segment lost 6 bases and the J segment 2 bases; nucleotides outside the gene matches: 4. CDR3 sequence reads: CASSLGLAGQETQYF. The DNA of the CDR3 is TGTGCCAGCAGTCTAGGACTAGCGGGACAAGAGACCCAGTACTTC.

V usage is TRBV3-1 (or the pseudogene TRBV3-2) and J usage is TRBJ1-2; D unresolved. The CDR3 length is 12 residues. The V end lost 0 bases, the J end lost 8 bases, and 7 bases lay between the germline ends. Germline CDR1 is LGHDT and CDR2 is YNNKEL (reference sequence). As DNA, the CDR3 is TGTGCCAGCAGCCAAGAAAAGGTGGGCTACACCTTC. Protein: CASSQEKVGYTF.

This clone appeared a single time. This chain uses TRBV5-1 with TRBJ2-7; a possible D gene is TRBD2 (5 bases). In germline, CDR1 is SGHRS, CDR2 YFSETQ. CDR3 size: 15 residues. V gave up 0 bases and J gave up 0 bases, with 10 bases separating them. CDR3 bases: TGCGCCAGCAGCTTGGTGGCTGGGAGCTCCTACGAGCAGTACTTC. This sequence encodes CASSLVAGSSYEQYF.